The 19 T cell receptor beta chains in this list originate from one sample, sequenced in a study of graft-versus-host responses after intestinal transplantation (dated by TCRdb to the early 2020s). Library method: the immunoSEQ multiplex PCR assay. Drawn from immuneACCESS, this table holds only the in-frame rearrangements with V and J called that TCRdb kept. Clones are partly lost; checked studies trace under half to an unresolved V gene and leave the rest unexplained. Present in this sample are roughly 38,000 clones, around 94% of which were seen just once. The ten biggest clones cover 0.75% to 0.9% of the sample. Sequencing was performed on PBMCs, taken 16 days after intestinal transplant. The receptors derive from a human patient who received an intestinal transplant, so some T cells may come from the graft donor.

CDR3 in amino acids: CASSLGGTNEQYF. CDR3 bases: TGTGCCAGCAGCTTGGGAGGGACAAACGAGCAGTACTTC. The chain carries TRBV5-4 and TRBJ2-7; D is possibly TRBD1 (6 bases). This CDR3 contains 13 residues. The ends were cut back, 0 bases at V and 5 bases at J, with 9 bases in the middle. Germline V CDR1 and CDR2: SGHNT, YYREEE (reference sequence).

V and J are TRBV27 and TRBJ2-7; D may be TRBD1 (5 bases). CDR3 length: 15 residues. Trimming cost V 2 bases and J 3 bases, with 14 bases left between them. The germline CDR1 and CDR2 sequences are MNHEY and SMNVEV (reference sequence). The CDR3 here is CASSLRQGSYYEQYF. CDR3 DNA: TGTGCCAGCAGTTTACGGCAGGGCTCCTACTACGAGCAGTACTTC.

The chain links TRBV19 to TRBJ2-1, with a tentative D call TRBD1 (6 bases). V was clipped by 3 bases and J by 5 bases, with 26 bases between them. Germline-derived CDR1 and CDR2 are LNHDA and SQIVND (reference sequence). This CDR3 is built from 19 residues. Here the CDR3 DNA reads TGTGCCAGTAGTATCCCGGGACACTCGAGGGGGAAACTTCACAATGAGCAGTTCTTC. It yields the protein CASSIPGHSRGKLHNEQFF. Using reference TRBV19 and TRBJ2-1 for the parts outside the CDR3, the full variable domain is DGGITQSPKYLFRKEGQNVTLSCEQNLNHDAMYWYRQDPGQGLRLIYYSQIVNDFQKGDIAEGYSVSREKKESFPLTVTSAQKNPTAFYLCASSIPGHSRGKLHNEQFFGPGTRLTVL.

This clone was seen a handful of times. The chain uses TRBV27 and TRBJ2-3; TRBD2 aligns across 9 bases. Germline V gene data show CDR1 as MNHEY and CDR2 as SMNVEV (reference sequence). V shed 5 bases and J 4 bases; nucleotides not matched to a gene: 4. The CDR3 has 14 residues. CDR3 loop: CASSPLAGADTQYF. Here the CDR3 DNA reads TGTGCCAGCAGTCCATTAGCGGGAGCAGATACGCAGTATTTT.

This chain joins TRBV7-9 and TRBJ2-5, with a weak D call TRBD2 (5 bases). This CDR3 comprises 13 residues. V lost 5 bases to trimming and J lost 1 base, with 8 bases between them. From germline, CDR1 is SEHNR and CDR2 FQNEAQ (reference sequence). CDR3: CASSPTIQETQYF. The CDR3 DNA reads TGTGCCAGCAGCCCGACTATCCAAGAGACCCAGTACTTC.

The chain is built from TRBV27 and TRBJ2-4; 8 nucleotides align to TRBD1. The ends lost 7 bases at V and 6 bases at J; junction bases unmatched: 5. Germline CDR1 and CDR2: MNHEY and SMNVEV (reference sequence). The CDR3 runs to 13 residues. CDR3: CASKGDRGNIQYF. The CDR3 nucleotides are TGTGCCAGCAAAGGAGACAGGGGAAACATTCAGTACTTC.

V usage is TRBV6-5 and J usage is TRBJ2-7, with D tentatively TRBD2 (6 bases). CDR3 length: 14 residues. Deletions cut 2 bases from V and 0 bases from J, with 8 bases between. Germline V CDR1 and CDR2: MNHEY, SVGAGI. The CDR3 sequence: CASSYSGPSYEQYF. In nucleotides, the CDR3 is TGTGCCAGCAGTTACAGCGGGCCCTCCTACGAGCAGTACTTC.

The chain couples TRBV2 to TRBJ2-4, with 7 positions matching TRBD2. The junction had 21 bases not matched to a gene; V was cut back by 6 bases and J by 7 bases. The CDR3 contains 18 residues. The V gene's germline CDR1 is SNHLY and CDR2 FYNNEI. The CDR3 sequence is CASSARSRYRRGGNIQYF. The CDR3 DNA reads TGTGCCAGCAGCGCCCGGTCGCGGTACCGAAGGGGAGGGAACATTCAGTACTTC.

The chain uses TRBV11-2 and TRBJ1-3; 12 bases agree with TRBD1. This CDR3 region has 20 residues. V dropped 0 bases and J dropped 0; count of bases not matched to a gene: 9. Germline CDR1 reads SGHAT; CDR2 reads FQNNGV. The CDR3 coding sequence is TGTGCCAGCAGCTTAGATTGGGACAGGGGGCTGGTAAGCTCTGGAAACACCATATATTTT. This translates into CASSLDWDRGLVSSGNTIYF.

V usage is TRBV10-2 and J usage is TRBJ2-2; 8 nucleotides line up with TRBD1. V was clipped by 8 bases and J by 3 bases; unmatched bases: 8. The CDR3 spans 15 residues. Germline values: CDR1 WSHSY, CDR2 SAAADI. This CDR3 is CASGSGQGYTGELFF. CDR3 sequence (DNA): TGCGCCAGCGGGTCCGGACAGGGTTACACCGGGGAGCTGTTTTTT.

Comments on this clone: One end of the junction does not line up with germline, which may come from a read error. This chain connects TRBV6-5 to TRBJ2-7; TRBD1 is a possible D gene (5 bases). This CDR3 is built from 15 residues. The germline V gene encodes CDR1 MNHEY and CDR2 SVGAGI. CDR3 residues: CGSSYSHVGQYEQYF. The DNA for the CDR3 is TGTGGCAGCAGTTATTCGCACGTGGGGCAATACGAGCAGTACTTC.

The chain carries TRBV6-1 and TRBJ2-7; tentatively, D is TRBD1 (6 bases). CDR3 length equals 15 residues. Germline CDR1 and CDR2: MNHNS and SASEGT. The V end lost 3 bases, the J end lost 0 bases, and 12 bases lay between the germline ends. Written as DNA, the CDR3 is TGTGCCAGCAGTGATGAGGACAGCAGCTCCTACGAGCAGTACTTC. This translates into CASSDEDSSSYEQYF.

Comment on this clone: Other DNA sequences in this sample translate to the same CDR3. CDR3 protein: CASSQDRETQYF. DNA of the CDR3: TGCGCCAGCAGCCAAGACAGAGAGACCCAGTACTTC. V usage is TRBV4-1 and J usage is TRBJ2-5; D not certain. The CDR3 runs to 12 residues. V shed 0 bases and J shed 4 bases, with 3 bases lying between them. The germline V gene has CDR1 MGHRA and CDR2 YSYEKL.

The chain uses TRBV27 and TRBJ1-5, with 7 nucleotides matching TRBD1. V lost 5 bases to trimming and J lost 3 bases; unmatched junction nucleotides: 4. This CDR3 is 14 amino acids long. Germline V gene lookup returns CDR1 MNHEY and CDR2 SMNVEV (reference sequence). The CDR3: CASSIGGPNQPQHF. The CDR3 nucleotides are TGTGCCAGCAGTATAGGGGGCCCCAATCAGCCCCAGCATTTT.

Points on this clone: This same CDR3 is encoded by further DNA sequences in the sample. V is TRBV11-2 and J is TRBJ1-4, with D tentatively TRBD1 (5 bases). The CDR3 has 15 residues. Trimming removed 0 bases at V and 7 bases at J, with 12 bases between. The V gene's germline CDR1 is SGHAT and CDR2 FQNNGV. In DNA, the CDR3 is TGTGCCAGCAGCTTAGAGCCAGGGCTTGCTGAAAAACTGTTTTTT. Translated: CASSLEPGLAEKLFF.

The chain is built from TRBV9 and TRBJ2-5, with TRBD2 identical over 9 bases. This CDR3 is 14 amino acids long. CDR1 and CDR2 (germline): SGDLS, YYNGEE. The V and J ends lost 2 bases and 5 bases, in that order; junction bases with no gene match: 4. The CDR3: CASSVSGSGETQYF. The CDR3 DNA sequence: TGTGCCAGCAGCGTTAGCGGGAGCGGGGAGACCCAGTACTTC.

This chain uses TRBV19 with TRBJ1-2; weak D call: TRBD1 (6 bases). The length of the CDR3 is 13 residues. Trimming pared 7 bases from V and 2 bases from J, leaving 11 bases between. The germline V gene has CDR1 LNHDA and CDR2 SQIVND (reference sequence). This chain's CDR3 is CASTKTGNYGYTF. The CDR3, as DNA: TGTGCCAGTACCAAGACAGGAAACTATGGCTACACCTTC.

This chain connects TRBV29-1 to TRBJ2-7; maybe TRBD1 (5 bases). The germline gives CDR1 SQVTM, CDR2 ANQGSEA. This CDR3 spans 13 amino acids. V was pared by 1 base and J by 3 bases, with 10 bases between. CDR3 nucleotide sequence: TGCAGCGTTGAAGGGCAGGGCGACTACGAGCAGTACTTC. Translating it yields CSVEGQGDYEQYF.

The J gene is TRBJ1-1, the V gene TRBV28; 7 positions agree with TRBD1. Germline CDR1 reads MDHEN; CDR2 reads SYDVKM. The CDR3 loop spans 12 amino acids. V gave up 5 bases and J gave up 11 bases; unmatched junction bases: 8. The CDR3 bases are TGTGCCAGCAGTCCTTCCGGGACAGAGGCTTTCTTT. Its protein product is CASSPSGTEAFF.